The next 26 T cell receptor beta chains were all read from a single sample in a study of neurological immune-mediated disorders (dated by TCRdb to about 2019). Library preparation was by 5' RACE. For sequencing, an Illumina HiSeq 2500 was employed. The raw public data were reprocessed by TCRdb itself: fastp quality trimming at Q25, MiXCR clonotype calling, in-frame beta chains only. Entries that share a CDR3 protein sequence are merged under the most common genes and DNA. A total of some 60,000 distinct CDR3 sequences appear in this sample, around 3.4% of them only once. The ten biggest clones cover more than 2.5% of the sample. Sequencing was performed on PBMCs. The receptors were gathered from a woman in her thirties with multiple sclerosis.

This clonotype came up many times. V gene TRBV29-1 combines with J gene TRBJ1-6, with D tentatively TRBD1 (6 bases). The CDR3 contains 15 residues. Per germline, CDR1 SQVTM and CDR2 ANQGSEA. V dropped 6 bases and J dropped 8 bases, with 20 bases sitting between them. The CDR3: CSVSVGQLGDSPLHF. For the CDR3, the DNA is TGCAGCGTATCCGTTGGACAGCTAGGGGATTCACCCCTCCACTTT.

In this sample, this clonotype turned up many times. The chain couples TRBV12-3 or TRBV12-4 to TRBJ2-6; D is perhaps TRBD1 (5 bases). Trimming removed 1 base at V and 2 bases at J, with 9 bases between. CDR3 size: 16 residues. The CDR3 coding sequence is TGTGCCAGCAGTTTAGGGGGCTTGGCTGGGGCCAACGTCCTGACTTTC. It codes for CASSLGGLAGANVLTF.

Turning to this clonotype: A clone one base away is much larger, so this may be a read error. The V and J genes are TRBV12-3 or TRBV12-4 and TRBJ2-5; D is unclear. Trimming left V 6 bases short and J 1 base short, with 9 bases between. The CDR3 spans 13 residues. The CDR3 DNA reads TGTGCCAGCAGACCGGAAAGCCAAGAGACCCAGTACTTC. It is translated as CASRPESQETQYF.

This clonotype was seen more than once but under ten times. The J gene is TRBJ2-2, the V gene TRBV5-1; D possibly matches TRBD1 or TRBD2 (6 bases each). Germline CDR1 is SGHRS and CDR2 is YFSETQ. Trimming cost V 4 bases and J 2 bases, with 12 bases left between them. The CDR3 is 15 amino acids. CDR3 amino acids: CASSGGGKNTGELFF. The DNA for the CDR3 is TGCGCCAGCAGCGGAGGGGGAAAAAACACCGGGGAGCTGTTTTTT. The whole variable domain, remainder taken from reference TRBV5-1 and TRBJ2-2, is KAGVTQTPRYLIKTRGQQVTLSCSPISGHRSVSWYQQTPGQGLQFLFEYFSETQRNKGNFPGRFSGRQFSNSRSEMNVSTLELGDSALYLCASSGGGKNTGELFFGEGSRLTVL.

The V call is TRBV27, the J call TRBJ1-1, with D unclear. Between the trimmed V and J ends, which lost 3 bases and 1 base, there was a span of 9 bases. This CDR3 contains 14 residues. Looked up from germline, CDR1 is MNHEY and CDR2 is SMNVEV (reference sequence). The CDR3 DNA reads as TGTGCCAGCAGTTTGGGAGCCGCGAACACTGAAGCTTTCTTT. This gives the protein CASSLGAANTEAFF.

In this sample, this clonotype turned up many times. The chain couples TRBV5-5 to TRBJ1-5, with unresolved D. The ends were cut back, 2 bases at V and 4 bases at J, with 13 bases in the middle. There are 15 residues in the CDR3. Germline V CDR1 and CDR2: SGHKS, YYEKEE (reference sequence). The CDR3 DNA follows: TGTGCCAGCAGCTTCGGTCCGGTTGGGAATCAGCCCCAGCATTTT. This encodes CASSFGPVGNQPQHF.

This clonotype was seen many times. The chain employs TRBV27 and TRBJ1-1, with 8 bases aligning to TRBD1. The CDR3 covers 13 residues. V shed 4 bases and J 6 bases; nucleotides not matched to a gene: 4. Germline CDR1 is MNHEY and CDR2 is SMNVEV (reference sequence). The DNA for the CDR3 is TGTGCCAGCAGTTGGACAGGGAGGCCTGAAGCTTTCTTT. Its protein is CASSWTGRPEAFF.

This clonotype has ten or more counts. This chain joins TRBV18 and TRBJ2-5; D remains ambiguous. The CDR3 consists of 12 residues. Trimming took off 3 bases at V and 5 bases at J, with 7 bases between the two ends. From germline, CDR1 is KGHSH and CDR2 LQKENI. Written as DNA, the CDR3 is TGTGCCAGCTCACCCTCCGGGGAGACCCAGTACTTC. Its translation: CASSPSGETQYF.

Ten or more counts support this clonotype. The chain uses TRBV5-1 and TRBJ2-3; D not certain. This CDR3 is 21 amino acids long. Germline CDR1 and CDR2: SGHRS and YFSETQ. Trimming removed 1 base at V and 2 bases at J, with 29 bases between. The CDR3 region is CASSLREIYAARPTSTDTQYF. In DNA, the CDR3 is TGCGCCAGCAGCTTGCGTGAGATATATGCTGCGCGGCCGACCTCCACAGATACGCAGTATTTT.

This clonotype showed up many times. This chain uses TRBV12-3 or TRBV12-4 with TRBJ2-1; D unresolved. This CDR3 has 11 residues. V was shortened by 3 bases and J by 6 bases, with 3 bases between the two germline ends. CDR3 nucleotide sequence: TGTGCCAGCAGTTTCTTCAATGAGCAGTTCTTC. Translation: CASSFFNEQFF.

This clonotype was seen ten or more times. The chain uses TRBV11-2 and TRBJ2-7; 7 bases are a match to TRBD2. The CDR3 spans 14 residues. Germline assignment: CDR1 SGHAT and CDR2 FQNNGV. V was pared by 10 bases and J by 0 bases, with 9 bases of the junction left unmatched. The DNA of the CDR3 is TGTGCCATCAACAAAGCGGGGTTCTCCTACGAGCAGTACTTC. This sequence encodes CAINKAGFSYEQYF.

This clonotype has a count of ten or more. At one boundary the junction diverges from the germline segment, which might be a read error. The genes are TRBV12-3 or TRBV12-4 and TRBJ1-5; a weak D match, TRBD1 (6 bases). This CDR3 comprises 16 residues. The CDR3 nucleotides are TGTGCCAGCAGGTTGGGCCTCACAGGGAGTGGCCAGCCCCAGAATTTT. Its protein product is CASRLGLTGSGQPQNF.

In its sample, this clonotype was seen many times. The chain combines TRBV5-1 with TRBJ2-4; D may be TRBD1 or TRBD2 (5 bases each). Germline-derived CDR1 and CDR2 are SGHRS and YFSETQ. The length of the CDR3 is 16 residues. V lost 1 base, J lost 9 bases, and 20 bases lay in between. CDR3 nucleotide sequence: TGCGCCAGCAGCTTGATGGGTCTGGCAGGGAGCGGCATTCAGTACTTC. Translated: CASSLMGLAGSGIQYF.

The chain joins TRBV3-1 to TRBJ2-1; D possibly corresponds to TRBD1 (5 bases). Trimming took 6 bases from V and 10 from J, leaving 10 bases between them. This CDR3 comprises 11 residues. Per germline, CDR1 LGHDT and CDR2 YNNKEL (reference sequence). The CDR3 loop reads CASRKGEEQFF. The CDR3 region has the DNA TGTGCCAGCAGAAAAGGGGAAGAGCAGTTCTTC.

Many counts were recorded for this clonotype. The chain links TRBV7-9 to TRBJ1-3; D unresolved. Looked up from germline, CDR1 is SEHNR and CDR2 is FQNEAQ (reference sequence). The CDR3 loop spans 14 amino acids. V lost 5 bases and J 1 base, leaving 9 bases between the germline ends. CDR3 in amino acids: CASSREWSGNTIYF. The DNA of the CDR3 is TGTGCCAGCAGCCGAGAATGGTCTGGAAACACCATATATTTT.

This clonotype was picked up many times. V is TRBV20-1 and J is TRBJ1-2, with 9 positions matching TRBD1. After removal of 1 base from V and 2 bases from J, the junction contained 5 bases not matched to a gene. From germline, CDR1 is DFQATT and CDR2 SNEGSKA (reference sequence). The CDR3 consists of 15 residues. CDR3 coding DNA: TGCAGTGCTAGAGGAGGGGACAGGGCGAACTATGGCTACACCTTC. As protein: CSARGGDRANYGYTF.

This clonotype was recorded at least ten times. The J gene is TRBJ1-4, the V gene TRBV6-1; tentatively, D is TRBD1 (5 bases). The CDR3 is 12 residues long. The germline gives CDR1 MNHNS, CDR2 SASEGT. Trimming took off 6 bases at V and 3 bases at J, with 5 bases between the two ends. Here the CDR3 DNA reads TGTGCCAGCAGGGGACCTAATGAAAAACTGTTTTTT. It specifies CASRGPNEKLFF.

This clonotype was recorded at least ten times. V and J are TRBV27 and TRBJ2-7, with D maybe TRBD1 (7 bases). Looked up from germline, CDR1 is MNHEY and CDR2 is SMNVEV (reference sequence). V lost 4 bases, J lost 3 bases, and 13 bases lay in between. This CDR3 is built from 14 residues. The CDR3 sequence is CASSSRGVSYEQYF. The DNA of the CDR3 is TGTGCCAGCAGTTCCAGGGGGGTGAGCTACGAGCAGTACTTC.

This clonotype was seen at least ten times. The rearrangement joins TRBV10-3 to TRBJ2-3; the D is unclear. Germline-derived CDR1 and CDR2 are ENHRY and SYGVKD. V was pared by 10 bases and J by 1 base, with 12 bases between. CDR3 length: 13 residues. The CDR3 region has the DNA TGTGCCAACATGCCCGACGGCACAGATACGCAGTATTTT. Amino acid sequence: CANMPDGTDTQYF.

Concerning this clonotype itself: The junction differs from germline at one of its ends, possibly a read error. J is TRBJ1-5 and V is TRBV15; TRBD1 agrees at 12 bases. CDR1 is LNHNV and CDR2 is YYDKDF in the germline V gene (reference sequence). The CDR3 totals 16 residues. Here the CDR3 reads CATRGTGGFSNQPQNF. The CDR3 coding sequence is TGTGCCACACGCGGGACAGGGGGCTTTAGCAATCAGCCCCAGAATTTT.

This clonotype has at least ten counts. The rearrangement links TRBV7-2 to TRBJ2-1; D not resolved. This CDR3 region has 15 residues. Trimming stripped 1 base from V and 0 bases from J, with 7 bases between. Germline V gene sequence: CDR1 SGHTA, CDR2 FQGNSA. CDR3 amino acids: CASSLDRSSYNEQFF. The CDR3, as DNA: TGTGCCAGCAGCTTAGACCGCAGCTCCTACAATGAGCAGTTCTTC. Combining the CDR3 with reference TRBV7-2 and TRBJ2-1 gives the whole variable domain GAGVSQSPSNKVTEKGKDVELRCDPISGHTALYWYRQSLGQGLEFLIYFQGNSAPDKSGLPSDRFSAERTGGSVSTLTIQRTQQEDSAVYLCASSLDRSSYNEQFFGPGTRLTVL.

This clonotype has ten or more counts. The rearrangement uses TRBV6-6 and TRBJ2-3; 8 positions agree with TRBD2. CDR3 size: 15 residues. The ends lost 1 base at V and 6 bases at J; junction bases unmatched: 6. Germline values: CDR1 MNHNY, CDR2 SVGAGI (reference sequence). CDR3 nucleotides: TGTGCCAGCAGTTACTGGAACCCGGGGGGGGATACGCAGTATTTT. Translated: CASSYWNPGGDTQYF.

V is TRBV7-7 and J is TRBJ2-1, with D perhaps TRBD2 (7 bases). Trimming pared 2 bases from V and 15 bases from J, leaving 17 bases between. CDR3 length equals 13 residues. Per germline, CDR1 SSHAT and CDR2 FNYEAQ (reference sequence). The CDR3 DNA reads as TGTGCCAGCAGCTTATCCCCAGGGGAGGGGCTGTTCTTC. Its protein is CASSLSPGEGLFF.

This clonotype was observed many times. The V gene is TRBV5-1, the J gene TRBJ2-7; D unresolved. Germline V gives CDR1 SGHRS, CDR2 YFSETQ. Trimming removed 0 bases at V and 2 bases at J, with 9 bases between. CDR3 length equals 14 residues. The CDR3 DNA follows: TGCGCCAGCAGCTTGGAAGGGTCAGCCTACGAGCAGTACTTC. Translated: CASSLEGSAYEQYF. Variable domain in full (rest from reference TRBV5-1 and TRBJ2-7): KAGVTQTPRYLIKTRGQQVTLSCSPISGHRSVSWYQQTPGQGLQFLFEYFSETQRNKGNFPGRFSGRQFSNSRSEMNVSTLELGDSALYLCASSLEGSAYEQYFGPGTRLTVT.

This clonotype has ten or more counts. This sequence joins TRBV5-1 and TRBJ2-5; D is ambiguous. This CDR3 has 15 amino acids. CDR1 and CDR2 from the germline V gene are SGHRS and YFSETQ. Trimming took 3 bases from V and 3 from J, leaving 15 bases between them. CDR3 DNA: TGCGCCAGCAGCTATGCTCCAGGCTATAAAGAGACCCAGTACTTC. Its protein is CASSYAPGYKETQYF.

This clonotype was seen ten or more times. V gene TRBV7-9 combines with J gene TRBJ2-1; 10 positions agree with TRBD2. Germline CDR1 and CDR2: SEHNR and FQNEAQ (reference sequence). The CDR3 runs to 15 residues. V gave up 4 bases and J gave up 7 bases; unmatched junction bases: 7. The DNA of the CDR3 is TGTGCCAGCAGCTCTCCCAGCGGGAGGGCGAATGAGCAGTTCTTC. Translated, it gives CASSSPSGRANEQFF.